Included here is one T cell receptor beta chain sequence, with context. The sample originates from a study of blood T cell repertoires in COVID-19. The ends were cut back, 2 bases at V and 3 bases at J, with 14 bases in the middle. Germline CDR1 reads MGHRA; CDR2 reads YSYEKL. This CDR3 has 15 amino acids. Enrolment of Seattle patients took place during active infection, and they were followed longitudinally. Clones were sequenced by immunoSEQ multiplex PCR, and TCRdb holds only the in-frame ones, with some missing. The sample lists hundreds of thousands of clones, roughly 85% occurring once. The receptor comes from a man aged 50 to 60 with COVID-19, enrolled during active disease. The sequencing sample was made of peripheral blood. The gene calls are TRBV4-1 and TRBJ2-7; D may be TRBD2 (6 bases). The CDR3: CASSQPDRGDYEQYF. The CDR3, as DNA: TGCGCCAGCAGCCAACCCGATCGCGGGGACTACGAGCAGTACTTC.